This T cell receptor beta chain came from a study of human T cells and chemical hapten exposure (dated by TCRdb to the early 2020s). About the full investigation: For sensitization, 2% DPC in acetone was applied to a roughly 2 cm by roughly 2 cm area of upper inner arm skin. Weekly therapeutic DPC doses were additionally applied to the scalp of patients throughout the roughly 24-week study period. Patch testing was performed on the upper back with Finn chambers containing 0.01% DPC, and the patch tests were scored after 6 days according to International Contact Dermatitis Research Group standards. The patient cohort, mostly female, included alopecia areata with under or over 50% scalp involvement, alopecia totalis and alopecia universalis. Libraries were pooled for sequencing, and per-sample TCR yields varied mainly because of small differences in library volumes within the pool. The study tracked peripheral blood TCR repertoire changes in vivo during primary and secondary sensitization to the hapten diphenylcyclopropenone (DPC) in alopecia patients. Blood samples were taken from patients before sensitization (week 0) and at 2, 6 and about 24 weeks after DPC sensitization. Blood for TCR sequencing was provided by twenty-nine alopecia patients at one to four time points (pre-sensitization, 2, 6 and 24 weeks).

The library came from RACE. Sequenced using a NextSeq 500. During library preparation, unique molecular identifiers were attached to individual cDNA molecules so that TCRs could be counted in a quantitative, reproducible way. From each blood RNA sample, both TCR alpha and TCR beta chains were sequenced. In the source study's methods: The median number of TCRs per sample was approximately 98,000, ranging from about 23,224 to 750,000. The Decombinator software suite was used to annotate the V, J and CDR3 of the TCR reads. For the PS versus PT1 abundance plots, all samples were subsampled to the same number of TCRs (28,000). Expanded TCRs were defined as absent before sensitization and observed at least eight times at the 2-week time point. In-frame beta chains were kept once TCRdb had trimmed the public reads at Q25 with fastp and called clones with MiXCR. Merged by CDR3 protein, the rows form single entries marked with the most common genes and DNA. Clone size and V and J calls follow TCRdb, not the original study. The sample table holds some 90,000 distinct CDR3 sequences, of which about 8.5% were seen once. The leading ten clones occupy 2% to 3% of the sample.

The sample's time point label, in plain terms: pre-sensitization, week 0. The treatment or condition tag for this specimen amounts to: therapeutic diphenylcyclopropenone sensitization with weekly scalp DPC. Blood at each patch-test visit was drawn before the patch test was applied. Patients were considered eligible if aged 18 to 70, diagnosed with alopecia and deemed suitable for DPC therapy, and patients were excluded if pregnant. Unfractionated whole blood was collected in Tempus Blood RNA tubes, and total RNA was extracted from that blood. Results and caveats for the whole study, not just this receptor: The number of TCRs above 1 in 1000 frequency did not change with DPC sensitization; there was no evidence of global repertoire structure alterations. Patch test score correlated positively with the number of PT1 expanded TCRs, reaching significance at thresholds 8, 16 and 32 but not at 4. After repeated subsampling, the strength of the expansion versus patch-test correlation and the threshold at which it became significant changed. All patients had alopecia, a presumed autoimmune disease, so their immune response might differ from that of healthy individuals. Expanded TCRs formed significantly more large CDR3 similarity clusters than pre-sensitization or healthy control sets, consistent with antigen-driven responses.

Concerning this clonotype: The antigen it recognizes is unknown. A much larger clone sits a single nucleotide away, making a read error possible.

V and J are truncated by 6 bases and 7 bases respectively, leaving an intervening sequence of 22 bases. The CDR3 contains 16 residues, cysteine and phenylalanine counted. The retained sequence is limited to the CDR3, 48 bases, with the frame set at the first base. Here the chain combines TRBV12-3 or TRBV12-4 and TRBJ2-1; a tentative D match to TRBD2 spans 5 bases. This clonotype originated in a man aged 35 to 55 with alopecia areata. Some clones in this sample may be carry-over from other donors' samples. The material sequenced was whole blood, taken in connection with sensitization to the hapten diphenylcyclopropenone (DPC). DNA sequence: TGTGCCAGCAGCTACTTTAGCGAGAGGGCCGGGAATGAGCAGTTCTTC. It codes for CASSYFSERAGNEQFF.